This passage covers 2 T cell receptor beta chains from one sample sequenced in a study of molecular identifiers for immune sequencing clone quantification. Each CDR3 protein gets one entry after TCRdb re-called the PCR reads with MiXCR. The repertoire includes 460,000 or so distinct CDR3 sequences, about 20% of them detected once, and around 0.86% sits in the top ten. The sample taken for sequencing was naive CD8+ T cells from blood, with Jurkat cell RNA spiked in. Subset in this sample: FACS-sorted CD8+CD4-CCR7+CD45RA+ naive T cells. The receptors here all came from a human donor in good health. Some libraries in this study had Jurkat cell RNA spiked in.

There are many counts of this clonotype. The J gene is TRBJ2-3, the V gene TRBV2; 9 bases agree with TRBD2. Trimming took 6 bases from V and 5 from J; bases not matched to a gene: 15. The germline V gene has CDR1 SNHLY and CDR2 FYNNEI. The CDR3 covers 17 residues. CDR3 loop: CASSFAGGPEGRDTQYF. The CDR3 DNA follows: TGTGCCAGCAGCTTCGCGGGGGGGCCGGAGGGTCGAGATACGCAGTATTTT. The whole variable domain, filled in from reference TRBV2 and TRBJ2-3, reads EPEVTQTPSHQVTQMGQEVILRCVPISNHLYFYWYRQILGQKVEFLVSFYNNEISEKSEIFDDQFSVERPDGSNFTLKIRSTKLEDSAMYFCASSFAGGPEGRDTQYFGPGTRLTVL.

The sample holds one count of this clonotype. A read error may be the cause here, since a much bigger clone is one base away. The chain uses TRBV30 and TRBJ2-1; D ambiguous. CDR3 size: 15 residues. Looked up from germline, CDR1 is GTSNPN and CDR2 is SVGIG (reference sequence). CDR3 DNA sequence: TGTGCCTGGAGGGGGTTTGCGAGCTCCTACAATGAGCAGCTCTTC. Its translation: CAWRGFASSYNEQLF.